This record concerns one TCR beta chain sequence. What it recognizes is unknown. This record belongs to a study of persistence of HIV-infected CD4 T cells. Study-level background: Blood samples, up to 180 mL, came from multiple time points, except two leukapheresis donors sampled once. General study points: Within sorted populations, more oligoclonal TCRs accompanied more oligoclonal proviruses.

The V gene's germline CDR1 is ENHRY and CDR2 SYGVKD. Trimming cost V 6 bases and J 2 bases, with 13 bases left between them. There are 14 residues in the CDR3. The immunoSEQ assay was version 4, run in survey mode. Generated by immunoSEQ multiplex PCR, the TCRdb table keeps only in-frame clones and is missing some. The table has tens of thousands of clones, about 80% seen once. An overlapping HIV-1 Gag peptide pool stimulated these cells at about 1 ug/peptide/mL. CD40L-negative CD69-negative CD45RO-high memory CD4+ T cells were sorted as populations depleted of antigen-responding cells. The rearrangement joins TRBV10-3 to TRBJ1-2, with D possibly matching TRBD1 (6 bases). This clonotype originated in an adult man with HIV who was CMV-seropositive. This sample comprised CD4+ T cells sorted from PBMCs after 18-hour stimulation, obtained from a patient who received antiretroviral therapy. CDR3 sequence reads: CAIRGDNLNYGYTF. CDR3 sequence (DNA): TGTGCCATCAGGGGGGACAACCTGAACTATGGCTACACCTTC.